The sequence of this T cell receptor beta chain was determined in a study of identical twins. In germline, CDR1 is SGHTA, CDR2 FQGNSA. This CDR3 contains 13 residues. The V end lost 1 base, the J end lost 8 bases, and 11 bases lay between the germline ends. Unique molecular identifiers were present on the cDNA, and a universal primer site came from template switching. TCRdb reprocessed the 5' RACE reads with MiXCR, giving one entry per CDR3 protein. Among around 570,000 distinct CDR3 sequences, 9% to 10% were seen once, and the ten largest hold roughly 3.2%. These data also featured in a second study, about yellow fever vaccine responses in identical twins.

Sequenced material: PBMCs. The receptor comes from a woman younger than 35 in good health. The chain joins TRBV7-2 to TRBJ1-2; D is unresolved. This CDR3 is CASSLDETFGYTF. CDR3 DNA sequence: TGTGCCAGCAGCTTAGATGAGACGTTCGGCTACACCTTC.